The 30 T cell receptor beta chains presented below share a single source sample, sequenced in a study of shared clonotypes between healthy human individuals. Generated by immunoSEQ multiplex PCR, the TCRdb table keeps only in-frame clones and is missing some. The sample lists around 560,000 clones, roughly 96% occurring once. CD45RO-negative, CCR7-positively selected cells formed the naive CD8 fraction, excluding terminally differentiated effector memory CD45RA+ cells. The sample taken for sequencing was naive CD8+ T cells sorted from blood. Source of these receptors: a woman aged 25-40 years in good health.

This clone was observed a handful of times. The chain carries TRBV27 and TRBJ2-7; no firm D call. The CDR3 runs 14 residues. Germline loops: CDR1 MNHEY, CDR2 SMNVEV (reference sequence). V lost 2 bases and J lost 2, with 10 bases in between. As DNA, the CDR3 is TGTGCCAGCAGTTTAGTGACAAACACCTACGAGCAGTACTTC. Amino acids: CASSLVTNTYEQYF.

This chain connects TRBV27 to TRBJ2-5, with D maybe TRBD2 (5 bases). The CDR3 contains 15 residues. The germline V gene encodes CDR1 MNHEY and CDR2 SMNVEV (reference sequence). The V gene lost 6 bases and the J gene lost 2 bases, with 16 bases spanning the gap. The CDR3 bases are TGTGCCAGCAGCCAGAGGGAGAGACCTCAAGAGACCCAGTACTTC. This codes for CASSQRERPQETQYF.

The chain uses TRBV28 and TRBJ2-7; 12 bases line up with TRBD2. The germline V gene encodes CDR1 MDHEN and CDR2 SYDVKM. V was clipped by 3 bases and J by 2 bases; unmatched bases: 5. CDR3 size: 16 residues. In nucleotides, the CDR3 is TGTGCCAGCAGTTTTCCCTGGACTAGCGGGGCCTACGAGCAGTACTTC. It specifies CASSFPWTSGAYEQYF. The variable domain in full, with the rest retrieved from reference TRBV28 and TRBJ2-7, is DVKVTQSSRYLVKRTGEKVFLECVQDMDHENMFWYRQDPGLGLRLIYFSYDVKMKEKGDIPEGYSVSREKKERFSLILESASTNQTSMYLCASSFPWTSGAYEQYFGPGTRLTVT.

The chain carries TRBV27 and TRBJ2-7; D gene uncertain. Trimming cost V 3 bases and J 2 bases, with 14 bases left between them. The CDR3 is 15 residues long. CDR1 MNHEY and CDR2 SMNVEV come from the germline V gene (reference sequence). The CDR3 spells CASSFMSGYTYEQYF. CDR3 nucleotide sequence: TGTGCCAGCAGTTTTATGTCAGGATACACCTACGAGCAGTACTTC.

The chain joins TRBV15 to TRBJ2-1, with 12 nucleotides matching TRBD2. CDR3 length equals 14 residues. With V trimmed by 3 bases and J by 7 bases, 1 base remained unmatched. Germline V CDR1 and CDR2: LNHNV, YYDKDF (reference sequence). The chain's CDR3 is CATSRGLAGNEQFF. The CDR3 coding sequence is TGTGCCACCAGCAGGGGACTAGCGGGTAATGAGCAGTTCTTC.

A single count supports this clone. The chain combines TRBV9 with TRBJ2-5; TRBD2 matches at 8 bases. The end of the DNA fits TRBJ2-7 better, so the J call may be wrong. Per germline, CDR1 SGDLS and CDR2 YYNGEE. The CDR3 consists of 13 residues. The CDR3 sequence is CASSVGLAYEQYF. CDR3 sequence (DNA): TGTGCCAGCAGCGTGGGACTAGCCTACGAGCAGTACTTC.

The sample holds one count of this clone. This chain connects TRBV27 to TRBJ2-7; D unresolved. The CDR3 length is 14 residues. V shed 1 base and J shed 0 bases, with 7 bases lying between them. CDR1 and CDR2 (germline): MNHEY, SMNVEV (reference sequence). The CDR3 DNA follows: TGTGCCAGCAGTTTATTTGGTGCCTCCTACGAGCAGTACTTC. Its protein product is CASSLFGASYEQYF.

This chain joins TRBV28 and TRBJ1-5; D is unresolved. With 1 base removed from V and 0 bases from J, the gap between germline ends came to 16 bases. Germline loops: CDR1 MDHEN, CDR2 SYDVKM. CDR3 size: 18 residues. CDR3 nucleotides: TGTGCCAGCAGTTTATACCGCCTCGGGCATTATAGCAATCAGCCCCAGCATTTT. Amino acids: CASSLYRLGHYSNQPQHF.

The V call is TRBV25-1, the J call TRBJ1-4, with D hard to call. Trimming removed 3 bases from V and 5 bases from J, with 7 bases in between. This CDR3 is built from 13 residues. CDR1 and CDR2 (germline): MGHDK, SYGVNS. CDR3 amino acids: CASSDGLNEKLFF. CDR3 in DNA: TGTGCCAGCAGTGATGGACTAAATGAAAAACTGTTTTTT.

V and J are TRBV28 and TRBJ2-3, with D tentatively TRBD1 (6 bases). V lost 2 bases and J lost 4, with 13 bases in between. The CDR3 length is 15 residues. CDR1 and CDR2 from the germline V gene are MDHEN and SYDVKM. The chain's CDR3 is CASSLNRVESDTQYF. Written as DNA, the CDR3 is TGTGCCAGCAGTTTAAACAGGGTGGAGTCAGATACGCAGTATTTT.

Remarks on this clone: Because the CDR3 is missing its conserved closing phenylalanine or tryptophan, this is likely a read error. The DNA is left out, because the CDR3 cannot be placed on it with certainty; the CDR3 is given as TCRdb lists it. V usage is TRBV2 and J usage is TRBJ2-7. Per germline, CDR1 SNHLY and CDR2 FYNNEI. Counting both end residues, the CDR3 totals 10 amino acids. This chain's CDR3 is CASSGLELSY.

The rearrangement uses TRBV11-2 and TRBJ2-7; D unclear. The germline gives CDR1 SGHAT, CDR2 FQNNGV. CDR3 length equals 15 residues. V was clipped by 3 bases and J by 3 bases, with 15 bases between them. The DNA for the CDR3 is TGTGCCAGCAGCTTTCAGTTCTCAGAGGTCTACGAGCAGTACTTC. This codes for CASSFQFSEVYEQYF.

This chain connects TRBV5-6 to TRBJ2-7, with TRBD2 matching 7 bases. The CDR3 spans 14 residues. The V gene end was trimmed by 0 bases and the J gene end by 7 bases; junction bases not matched to a gene: 7. Germline V gene data show CDR1 as SGHDT and CDR2 as YYEEEE. The CDR3 reads CASSLGAGVEEQYF. DNA of the CDR3: TGTGCCAGCAGCTTGGGGGCGGGAGTGGAAGAGCAGTACTTC.

V gene TRBV4-2 combines with J gene TRBJ2-5; D not resolved. The J call is doubtful: the DNA matches TRBJ2-7 better. This CDR3 has 15 amino acids. Germline V gene sequence: CDR1 LGHNA, CDR2 YNFKEQ. CDR3 in DNA: TGTGCCAGCAGCCAAGAGGCCTACGGAACCTACGAGCAGTACTTC. It specifies CASSQEAYGTYEQYF.

This sequence joins TRBV4-1 and TRBJ2-2; 7 nucleotides align to TRBD1. The ends lost 4 bases at V and 5 bases at J; junction bases unmatched: 10. In germline, CDR1 is MGHRA, CDR2 YSYEKL. The CDR3 has 16 residues. In nucleotides, the CDR3 is TGCGCCAGCAGCCTGGGAACAGGGGTAGGGACCGGGGAGCTGTTTTTT. Amino acids: CASSLGTGVGTGELFF.

About this clone itself: This specimen includes other DNA sequences encoding the same CDR3. This chain links TRBV27 with TRBJ1-1; 9 nucleotides agree with TRBD1. Per germline, CDR1 MNHEY and CDR2 SMNVEV (reference sequence). J was trimmed by 4 bases and V by 6 bases; bases with no gene match: 0. This CDR3 comprises 12 residues. The CDR3 loop is CASRTGGTEAFF. The DNA of the CDR3 is TGTGCCAGCAGGACAGGGGGCACTGAAGCTTTCTTT.

The V gene is TRBV13, the J gene TRBJ1-1, with 7 positions matching TRBD1. The CDR3 sequence is 15 residues long. Germline CDR1 PRHDT, CDR2 FYEKMQ (reference sequence). V lost 6 bases, J lost 1 base, and 8 bases stayed unmatched. The CDR3 sequence: CASRRGGQPNTEAFF. CDR3 nucleotides: TGTGCCAGCAGACGGGGGGGACAGCCGAACACTGAAGCTTTCTTT.

J is TRBJ1-2 and V is TRBV19; TRBD1 agrees at 7 bases. CDR1 LNHDA and CDR2 SQIVND come from the germline V gene (reference sequence). The CDR3 loop spans 15 amino acids. J was trimmed by 4 bases and V by 6 bases; bases with no gene match: 11. The CDR3 DNA is TGTGCCAGTAGCGATACACAGGGGACTTTCTATGGCTACACCTTC. This sequence encodes CASSDTQGTFYGYTF.

The chain is built from TRBV7-9 and TRBJ2-5, with TRBD2 as a possible D gene (5 bases). The closer fit of TRBJ2-7 to the DNA end suggests the J call may be wrong. CDR1 is SEHNR and CDR2 is FQNEAQ in the germline V gene (reference sequence). The CDR3 consists of 13 residues. CDR3 sequence: CASSSGVSYEQYF. For the CDR3, the DNA is TGTGCCAGCAGCTCCGGGGTGTCCTACGAGCAGTACTTC.

The CDR3 loop reads CATSRGVQGMNEQYF. DNA of the CDR3: TGTGCCACCAGCAGAGGGGTTCAGGGTATGAACGAGCAGTACTTC. The rearrangement uses TRBV15 and TRBJ2-5; a possible D gene is TRBD1 (5 bases). The J call may be incorrect, as the DNA end agrees better with TRBJ2-7. The CDR3 has 15 residues. Per germline, CDR1 LNHNV and CDR2 YYDKDF (reference sequence).

Concerning this clone itself: Other DNA sequences in this specimen translate into the identical CDR3. The chain uses TRBV7-9 and TRBJ1-5, with 7 bases lining up with TRBD1. The CDR3 length is 15 residues. Trimming took 1 base from V and 7 from J; bases not matched to a gene: 7. CDR1 and CDR2 from the germline V gene are SEHNR and FQNEAQ (reference sequence). CDR3 sequence reads: CASSLGQGRGQPQHF. In DNA form, the CDR3 reads TGTGCCAGCAGCTTAGGACAGGGCCGGGGACAGCCCCAGCATTTT.

This chain uses TRBV10-2 with TRBJ2-7; D may be TRBD1 or TRBD2 (5 bases each). CDR1 and CDR2 (germline): WSHSY, SAAADI. V lost 7 bases and J lost 11, with 18 bases in between. CDR3 size: 12 residues. As DNA, the CDR3 is TGCGCCAGCACCGAGTTTTTGGGGGAAAAGTACTTC. Its translation: CASTEFLGEKYF.

The rearrangement uses TRBV28 and TRBJ1-5, with D possibly being TRBD1 (5 bases). This CDR3 has 15 residues. Germline values: CDR1 MDHEN, CDR2 SYDVKM. With 2 bases removed from V and 1 base from J, the gap between germline ends came to 9 bases. CDR3 loop: CASSLGGLSNQPQHF. The CDR3 DNA is TGTGCCAGCAGTTTAGGGGGGTTGAGCAATCAGCCCCAGCATTTT. Full variable domain (outside the CDR3, taken from reference TRBV28 and TRBJ1-5): DVKVTQSSRYLVKRTGEKVFLECVQDMDHENMFWYRQDPGLGLRLIYFSYDVKMKEKGDIPEGYSVSREKKERFSLILESASTNQTSMYLCASSLGGLSNQPQHFGDGTRLSIL.

The rearrangement joins TRBV6-6 to TRBJ2-7; TRBD1 aligns across 9 bases. J gave up 4 bases and V 0 bases, and 4 bases lay outside the gene matches. CDR3 size: 15 residues. CDR1 and CDR2 (germline): MNHNY, SVGAGI (reference sequence). CDR3 sequence (DNA): TGTGCCAGCAGTTACTCCGGGACAGGGAGTTACGAGCAGTACTTC. Its translation is CASSYSGTGSYEQYF.

Comment on this clone: This sample includes further DNA sequences coding for the same CDR3. The rearrangement uses TRBV19 and TRBJ2-2, with unresolved D. The CDR3 loop spans 13 amino acids. Germline CDR1 is LNHDA and CDR2 is SQIVND (reference sequence). Trimming pared 3 bases from V and 5 bases from J, leaving 7 bases between. The chain's CDR3 is CASSIADTGELFF. The DNA of the CDR3 is TGTGCCAGTAGTATTGCGGATACCGGGGAGCTGTTTTTT.

V usage is TRBV9 and J usage is TRBJ2-7; 8 bases are a match to TRBD2. Germline CDR1 is SGDLS and CDR2 is YYNGEE. V shed 3 bases and J 0 bases; nucleotides not matched to a gene: 5. The CDR3 spans 15 residues. CDR3 loop: CASSAGGLFSYEQYF. In DNA, the CDR3 is TGTGCCAGCAGCGCGGGGGGGCTCTTCTCCTACGAGCAGTACTTC.

The CDR3: CASSLGGRSYEQYF. In DNA form, the CDR3 reads TGTGCCAGCAGCTTGGGGGGACGCTCCTACGAGCAGTACTTC. J is TRBJ2-5 and V is TRBV7-9; D may be TRBD2 (6 bases). The J call could be wrong; TRBJ2-7 is a better fit for the DNA end. The CDR3 is made up of 14 amino acids. The germline gives CDR1 SEHNR, CDR2 FQNEAQ (reference sequence).

CDR3 nucleotide sequence: TGTGCCAGCAGCTTGGGATTGGGAAACGAGCAGTACTTC. This sequence encodes CASSLGLGNEQYF. The V call is TRBV28, the J call TRBJ2-7; unclear D gene. Germline CDR1 is MDHEN and CDR2 is SYDVKM. The length of the CDR3 is 13 residues. V was pared by 6 bases and J by 5 bases, with 14 bases between.

A remark on this clone: In the same sample, other DNA sequences code for this CDR3. CDR3 sequence reads: CASSYSPSYEQYF. Here the CDR3 DNA reads TGTGCCAGCAGTTACAGTCCCTCCTACGAGCAGTACTTC. The chain joins TRBV6-5 to TRBJ2-7, with D unclear. The CDR3 extends over 13 amino acids. Germline V gene lookup returns CDR1 MNHEY and CDR2 SVGAGI. V shed 2 bases and J shed 0 bases, with 5 bases lying between them.

This sequence joins TRBV11-2 and TRBJ1-5, with 9 bases lining up with TRBD1. This CDR3 is 16 amino acids long. The J segment lost 3 bases and the V segment lost 5 bases, leaving 8 bases of the junction unmatched. CDR1 is SGHAT, CDR2 FQNNGV, per germline. The CDR3 region has the DNA TGTGCCAGCAGCCCACGACAGGGGGATGCCAATCAGCCCCAGCATTTT. Amino acid sequence: CASSPRQGDANQPQHF.